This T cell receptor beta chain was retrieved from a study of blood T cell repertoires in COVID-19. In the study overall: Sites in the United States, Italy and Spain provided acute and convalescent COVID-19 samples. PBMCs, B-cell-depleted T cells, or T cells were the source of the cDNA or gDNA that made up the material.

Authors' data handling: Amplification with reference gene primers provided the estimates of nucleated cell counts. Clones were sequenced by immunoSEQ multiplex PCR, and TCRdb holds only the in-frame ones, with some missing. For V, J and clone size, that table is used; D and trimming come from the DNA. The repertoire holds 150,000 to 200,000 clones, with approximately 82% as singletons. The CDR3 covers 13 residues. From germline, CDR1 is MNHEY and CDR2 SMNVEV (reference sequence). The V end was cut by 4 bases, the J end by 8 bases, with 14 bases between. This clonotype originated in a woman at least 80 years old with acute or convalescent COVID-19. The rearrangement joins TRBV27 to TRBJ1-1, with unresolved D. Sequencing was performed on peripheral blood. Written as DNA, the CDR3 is TGTGCCAGCAGTTCCCTGTCCCCCTCCGAAGCTTTCTTT. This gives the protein CASSSLSPSEAFF.